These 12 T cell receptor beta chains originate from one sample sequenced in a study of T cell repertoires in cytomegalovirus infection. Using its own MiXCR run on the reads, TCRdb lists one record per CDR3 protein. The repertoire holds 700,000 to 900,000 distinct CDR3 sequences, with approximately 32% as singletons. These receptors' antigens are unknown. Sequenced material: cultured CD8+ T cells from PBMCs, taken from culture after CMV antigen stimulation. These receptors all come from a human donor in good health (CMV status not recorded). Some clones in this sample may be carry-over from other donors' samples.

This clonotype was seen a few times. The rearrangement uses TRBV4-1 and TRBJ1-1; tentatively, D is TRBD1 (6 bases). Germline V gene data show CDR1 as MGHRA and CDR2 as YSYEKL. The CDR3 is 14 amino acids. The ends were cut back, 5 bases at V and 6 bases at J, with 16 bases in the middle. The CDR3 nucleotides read TGCGCCAGCAGCTGGACAGACGAACTACCTGAAGCTTTCTTT. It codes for CASSWTDELPEAFF.

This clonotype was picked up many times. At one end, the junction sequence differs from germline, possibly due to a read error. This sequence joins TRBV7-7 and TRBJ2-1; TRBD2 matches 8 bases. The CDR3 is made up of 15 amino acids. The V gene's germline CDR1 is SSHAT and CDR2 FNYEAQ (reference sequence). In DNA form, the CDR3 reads TGTGCTAGCAGCGTCGGGGGGGCGACCTACAATGAGCAGTTCTTC. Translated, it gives CASSVGGATYNEQFF.

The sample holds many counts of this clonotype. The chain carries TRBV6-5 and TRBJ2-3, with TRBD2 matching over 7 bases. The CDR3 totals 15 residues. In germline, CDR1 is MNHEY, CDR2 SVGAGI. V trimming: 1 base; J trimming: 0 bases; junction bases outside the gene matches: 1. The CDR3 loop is CASSYLRESTDTQYF. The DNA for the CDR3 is TGTGCCAGCAGTTACTTGCGGGAGAGCACAGATACGCAGTATTTT.

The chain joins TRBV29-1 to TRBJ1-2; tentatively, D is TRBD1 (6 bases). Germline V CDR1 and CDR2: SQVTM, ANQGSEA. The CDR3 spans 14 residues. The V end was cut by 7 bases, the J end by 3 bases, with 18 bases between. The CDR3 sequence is CSAGQSLSDYGYTF. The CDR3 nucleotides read TGCAGCGCCGGACAGTCTCTCTCGGACTATGGCTACACCTTC. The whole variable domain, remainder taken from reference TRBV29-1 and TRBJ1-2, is SAVISQKPSRDICQRGTSLTIQCQVDSQVTMMFWYRQQPGQSLTLIATANQGSEATYESGFVIDKFPISRPNLTFSTLTVSNMSPEDSSIYLCSAGQSLSDYGYTFGSGTRLTVV.

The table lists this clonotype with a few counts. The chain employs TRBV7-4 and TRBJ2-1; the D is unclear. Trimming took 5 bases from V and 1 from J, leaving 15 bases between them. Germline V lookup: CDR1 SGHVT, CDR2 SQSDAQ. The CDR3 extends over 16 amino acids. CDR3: CASSPRITISYNEQFF. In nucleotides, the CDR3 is TGTGCCAGCAGCCCACGGATCACTATTTCCTACAATGAGCAGTTCTTC.

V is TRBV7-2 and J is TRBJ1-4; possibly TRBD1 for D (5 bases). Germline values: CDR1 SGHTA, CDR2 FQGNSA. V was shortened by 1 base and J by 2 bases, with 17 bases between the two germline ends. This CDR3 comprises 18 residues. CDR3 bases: TGTGCCAGCAGCTTAGTCAGGGTTGCGGGCTTGACTAATGAAAAACTGTTTTTT. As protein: CASSLVRVAGLTNEKLFF.

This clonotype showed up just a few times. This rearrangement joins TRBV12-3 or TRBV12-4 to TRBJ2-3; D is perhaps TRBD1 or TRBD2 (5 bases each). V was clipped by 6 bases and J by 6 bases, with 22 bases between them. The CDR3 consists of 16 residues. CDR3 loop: CASRPFVGPPTDTQYF. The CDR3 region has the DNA TGTGCCAGCAGACCATTTGTGGGACCCCCAACGGATACGCAGTATTTT.

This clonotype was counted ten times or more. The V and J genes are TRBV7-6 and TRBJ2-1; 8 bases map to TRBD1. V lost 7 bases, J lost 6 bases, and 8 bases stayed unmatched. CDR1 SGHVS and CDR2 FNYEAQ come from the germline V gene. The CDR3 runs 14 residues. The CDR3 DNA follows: TGTGCCAGCACCCTAGGAACAGGGGGCAATGAGCAGTTCTTC. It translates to CASTLGTGGNEQFF.

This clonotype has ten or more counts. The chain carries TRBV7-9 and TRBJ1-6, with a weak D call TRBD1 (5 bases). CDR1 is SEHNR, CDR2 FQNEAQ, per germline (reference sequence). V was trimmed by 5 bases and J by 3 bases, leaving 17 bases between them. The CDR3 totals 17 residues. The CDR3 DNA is TGTGCCAGCAGCCGTGCCTCGCAGGGCTACTATAATTCACCCCTCCACTTT. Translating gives CASSRASQGYYNSPLHF.

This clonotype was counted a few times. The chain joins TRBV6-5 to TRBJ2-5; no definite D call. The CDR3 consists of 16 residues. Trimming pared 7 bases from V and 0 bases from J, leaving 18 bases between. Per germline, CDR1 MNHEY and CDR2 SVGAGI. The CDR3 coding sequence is TGTGCCAGCACCTTTAGGACCGCACTGAACCAAGAGACCCAGTACTTC. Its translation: CASTFRTALNQETQYF.

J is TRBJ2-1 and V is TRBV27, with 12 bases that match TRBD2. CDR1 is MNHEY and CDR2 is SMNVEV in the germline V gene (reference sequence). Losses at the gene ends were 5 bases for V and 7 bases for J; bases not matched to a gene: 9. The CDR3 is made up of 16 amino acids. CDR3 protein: CASSRLAGGDENEQFF. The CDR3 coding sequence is TGTGCCAGCAGTCGCCTAGCGGGGGGGGATGAGAATGAGCAGTTCTTC.

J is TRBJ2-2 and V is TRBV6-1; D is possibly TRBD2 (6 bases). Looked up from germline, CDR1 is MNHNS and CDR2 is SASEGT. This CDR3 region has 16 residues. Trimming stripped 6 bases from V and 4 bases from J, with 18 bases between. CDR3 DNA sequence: TGTGCCAGCAGAATATCCCGGGAGAGCTCCACCGGGGAGCTGTTTTTT. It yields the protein CASRISRESSTGELFF.